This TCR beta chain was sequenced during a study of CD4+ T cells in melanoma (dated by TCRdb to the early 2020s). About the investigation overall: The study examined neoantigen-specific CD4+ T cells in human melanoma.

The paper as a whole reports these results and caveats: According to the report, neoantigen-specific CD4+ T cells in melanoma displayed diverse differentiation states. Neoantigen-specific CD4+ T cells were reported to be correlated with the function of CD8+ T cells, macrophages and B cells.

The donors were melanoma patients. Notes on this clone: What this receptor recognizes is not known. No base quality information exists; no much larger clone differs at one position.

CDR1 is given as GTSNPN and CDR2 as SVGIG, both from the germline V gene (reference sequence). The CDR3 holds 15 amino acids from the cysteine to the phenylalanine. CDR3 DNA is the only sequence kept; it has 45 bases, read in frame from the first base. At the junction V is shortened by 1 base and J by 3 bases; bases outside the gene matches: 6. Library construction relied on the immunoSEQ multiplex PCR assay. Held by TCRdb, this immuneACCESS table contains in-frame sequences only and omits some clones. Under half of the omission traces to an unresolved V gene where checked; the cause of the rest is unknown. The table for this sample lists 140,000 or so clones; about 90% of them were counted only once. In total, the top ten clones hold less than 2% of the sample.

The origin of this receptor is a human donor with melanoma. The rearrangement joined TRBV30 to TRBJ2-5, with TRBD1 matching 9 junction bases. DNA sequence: TGTGCCTGGAGTGCTTTGGGACAGGGCAAAGAGACCCAGTACTTC. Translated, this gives CAWSALGQGKETQYF.